This TCR beta chain was sequenced during a study of blood T cell repertoires in COVID-19. About the research overall: Whether acute or convalescent, the COVID-19 samples came from the United States, Italy and Spain. The cDNA or gDNA used as material had been derived from T cells, B-cell-depleted T cells, or PBMCs.

The data were produced by immunoSEQ multiplex PCR, yet TCRdb's version contains in-frame clones alone and is incomplete. The top ten hold 9.7% of the sample, which has about 210,000 clones, 84% seen once. The CDR3 sequence is 15 residues long. Trimming pared 5 bases from V and 4 bases from J, leaving 15 bases between. Per the germline V gene, CDR1 is KGHSH and CDR2 is LQKENI. The chain combines TRBV18 with TRBJ1-5; D is unresolved. The sequenced material came from peripheral blood. This TCR came from a man aged 45 to 65 with active or convalescent COVID-19. The CDR3 bases are TGTGCCAGCTCAGCTGCGAGGAGGGAAAATCAGCCCCAGCATTTT. This sequence encodes CASSAARRENQPQHF.